These 4 T cell receptor beta chains share one sample of origin, sequenced in a study of cytomegalovirus exposure and HLA in healthy donors. Use of 60 Vbeta and 13 Jbeta primers characterized the PCR. Method: immunoSEQ multiplex PCR; TCRdb's copy keeps in-frame clones and lacks some. The sample lists 70,000 to 95,000 clones; more than 55% were seen once. The sample was PBMCs. The origin of the receptors is a woman in her 30s in good health and CMV-seropositive.

The V gene is TRBV2, the J gene TRBJ2-1; 14 bases map to TRBD2. CDR3 length equals 19 residues. Germline values: CDR1 SNHLY, CDR2 FYNNEI. With V trimmed by 5 bases and J by 0 bases, 9 bases remained unmatched. The CDR3 protein is CASSRRTSGGLSSYNEQFF. For the CDR3, the DNA is TGTGCCAGCAGTCGGCGGACTAGCGGGGGGTTGAGCTCCTACAATGAGCAGTTCTTC. The full variable domain, in which reference TRBV2 and TRBJ2-1 provide the parts outside the CDR3, is EPEVTQTPSHQVTQMGQEVILRCVPISNHLYFYWYRQILGQKVEFLVSFYNNEISEKSEIFDDQFSVERPDGSNFTLKIRSTKLEDSAMYFCASSRRTSGGLSSYNEQFFGPGTRLTVL.

The chain links TRBV5-8 to TRBJ1-5; 8 bases match TRBD1. V gave up 2 bases and J gave up 7 bases; unmatched junction bases: 8. CDR3 length: 15 amino acids. Germline assignment: CDR1 SGHTS and CDR2 YDEGEE. This CDR3 reads CASSFRQGARQPQHF. The CDR3, as DNA: TGTGCCAGCAGCTTTAGGCAGGGGGCTCGACAGCCCCAGCATTTT.

The rearrangement links TRBV28 to TRBJ2-3; 8 bases match TRBD2. Germline V lookup: CDR1 MDHEN, CDR2 SYDVKM. The CDR3 runs to 15 residues. Trimming at V came to 7 bases and at J to 2 bases, leaving 8 bases not matched to a gene. Here the CDR3 reads CASNPSGGATDTQYF. Here the CDR3 DNA reads TGTGCCAGCAATCCCTCCGGGGGGGCCACAGATACGCAGTATTTT.

The rearrangement links TRBV19 to TRBJ1-2; D remains ambiguous. Germline V gene data show CDR1 as LNHDA and CDR2 as SQIVND (reference sequence). V lost 2 bases and J lost 4, with 11 bases in between. The CDR3 spans 14 residues. DNA of the CDR3: TGTGCCAGTAGTATAATGTACAGTACCTATGGCTACACCTTC. Amino acids: CASSIMYSTYGYTF.